This is a list of T cell receptor beta chains from one sample in a study of vaccination effects on CD4 cells after COVID-19. Using immunoSEQ multiplex PCR, the repertoire was profiled, and TCRdb retains in-frame clones only, with some absent. The table shows some 68,000 clones, with around 80% occurring only once. No antigen has been identified for these receptors. This specimen was CD4+ T cells from PBMCs cultured with SARS-CoV-2 spike peptides, taken before COVID-19 vaccination. Every receptor here comes from a human donor who received a COVID-19 vaccine. The CDR3 runs from the conserved cysteine through the conserved F or W. D genes are given only for firm matches. Clone size, where shown, is once, few, many, or a class for clones that have expanded.

d_call	j_call	clone_size	v_call	cdr3_nt	cdr3_aa
-	TRBJ2-3	-	TRBV10-1	TGCGCCAGCAGTGACCGGGACCCAGGGAACGGGGATACGCAGTATTTT	CASSDRDPGNGDTQYF
TRBD1	TRBJ1-3	-	TRBV19	TGTGCCAGTATGGACAGGGTCACTTCTGGAAACACCATATATTTT	CASMDRVTSGNTIYF
-	TRBJ2-3	-	TRBV20-1	TGCAGTGCTAGTGGTCGGGGCGGGGTGCGGGGGCACACAGATACGCAGTATTTT	CSASGRGGVRGHTDTQYF
-	TRBJ2-2	-	TRBV20-1	TGCAGTGCTAGTTTCAGAGTTTTTCCCGGGGAGCTGTTTTTT	CSASFRVFPGELFF
TRBD1	TRBJ1-4	-	TRBV28	TGTGCCAGCAGTTCACGACAGGGTTTTGGTGAAAAACTGTTTTTT	CASSSRQGFGEKLFF
TRBD2	TRBJ2-1	-	TRBV28	TGTGCCCTCGGATCGGGGGGGCTTTCCAATGAGCAGTTCTTC	CALGSGGLSNEQFF
TRBD1	TRBJ2-5	-	TRBV5-1	TGCGCCAGCAGCCCCGGGACAGGGGGCGCGGAGACCCAGTACTTC	CASSPGTGGAETQYF
-	TRBJ1-6	few	TRBV21-1	TGTGCCAGCAGCGTCCGTTGGAGAAACTCACCCCTCCACTTT	CASSVRWRNSPLHF
-	TRBJ2-5	-	TRBV2	TGTGCCAGCACACAGGTTTCGTACCAAGAGACCCAGTACTTC	CASTQVSYQETQYF
TRBD1	TRBJ1-3	-	TRBV11-1	TGTGCCAGCAGCTCGGACAGGGCCGGAAACACCATATATTTT	CASSSDRAGNTIYF
TRBD1	TRBJ1-5	many	TRBV30	TGTGCCTGGAGTCCCGGGACAGGGAGAACCTATAGCAATCAGCCCCAGCATTTT	CAWSPGTGRTYSNQPQHF
-	TRBJ2-2	few	TRBV9	TGTGCCAGCAGTGAATGGCAGGGTAACCCCGGGGAGCTGTTTTTT	CASSEWQGNPGELFF
TRBD1	TRBJ2-1	-	TRBV28	TGTGCCAGCAGGGAGACAGGGGTTGAGTTCTTC	CASRETGVEFF
-	TRBJ1-1	-	TRBV6-5	TGTGCCAGCAATGGGATGAACACTGAAGCTTTCTTT	CASNGMNTEAFF
-	TRBJ1-5	-	TRBV2	TGTGCCAGCAGTGAAGACGGGAACCAGCCCCAGCATTTT	CASSEDGNQPQHF